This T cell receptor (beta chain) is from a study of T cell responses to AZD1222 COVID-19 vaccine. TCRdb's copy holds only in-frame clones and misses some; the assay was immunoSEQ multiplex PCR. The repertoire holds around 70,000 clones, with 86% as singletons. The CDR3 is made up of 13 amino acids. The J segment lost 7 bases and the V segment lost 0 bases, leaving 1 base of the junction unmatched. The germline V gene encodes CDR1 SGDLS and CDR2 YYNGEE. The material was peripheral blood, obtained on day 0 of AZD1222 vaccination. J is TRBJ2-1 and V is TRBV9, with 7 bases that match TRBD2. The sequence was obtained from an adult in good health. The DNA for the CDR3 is TGTGCCAGCAGCGTAGGGACTAGGAATGAGCAGTTCTTC. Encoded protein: CASSVGTRNEQFF.